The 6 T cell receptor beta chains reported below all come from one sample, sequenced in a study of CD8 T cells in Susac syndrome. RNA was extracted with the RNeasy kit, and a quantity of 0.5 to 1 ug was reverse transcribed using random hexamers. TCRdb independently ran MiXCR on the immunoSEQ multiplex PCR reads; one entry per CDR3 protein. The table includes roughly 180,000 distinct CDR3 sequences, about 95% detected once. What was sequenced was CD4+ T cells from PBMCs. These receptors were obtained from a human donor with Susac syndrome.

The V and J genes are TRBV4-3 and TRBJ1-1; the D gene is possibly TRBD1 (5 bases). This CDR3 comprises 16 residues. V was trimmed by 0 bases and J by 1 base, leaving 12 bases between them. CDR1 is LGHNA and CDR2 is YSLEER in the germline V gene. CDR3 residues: CASSQDYRPRNTEAFF. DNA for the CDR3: TGCGCCAGCAGCCAAGATTACAGGCCAAGGAACACTGAAGCTTTCTTT.

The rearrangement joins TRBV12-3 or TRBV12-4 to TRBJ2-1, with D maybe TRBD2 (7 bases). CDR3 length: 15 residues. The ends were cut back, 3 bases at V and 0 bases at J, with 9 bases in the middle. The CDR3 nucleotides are TGTGCCAGCAGTTTGGGGGGGGCCTCCTACAATGAGCAGTTCTTC. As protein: CASSLGGASYNEQFF.

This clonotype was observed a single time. CDR3 protein: CASSIDLRSYEQYF. As DNA, the CDR3 is TGTGCCAGTAGTATAGATCTGAGATCCTACGAGCAGTACTTC. The V gene is TRBV19, the J gene TRBJ2-7; D not certain. Germline V gene data show CDR1 as LNHDA and CDR2 as SQIVND (reference sequence). This CDR3 region has 14 residues. Trimming shortened V by 0 bases and J by 1 base, and 7 bases separated the two germline ends.

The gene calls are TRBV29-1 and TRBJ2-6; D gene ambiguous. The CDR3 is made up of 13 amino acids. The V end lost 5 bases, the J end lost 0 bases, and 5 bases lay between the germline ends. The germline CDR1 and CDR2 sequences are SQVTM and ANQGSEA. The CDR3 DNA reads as TGCAGCGTTTTTGGCTCTGGGGCCAACGTCCTGACTTTC. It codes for CSVFGSGANVLTF.

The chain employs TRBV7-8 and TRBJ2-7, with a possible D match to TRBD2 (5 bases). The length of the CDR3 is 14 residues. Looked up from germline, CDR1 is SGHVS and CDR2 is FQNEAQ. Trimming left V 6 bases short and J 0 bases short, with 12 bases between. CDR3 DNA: TGTGCCAGCAGAGTGAGGGATAGCTCCTACGAGCAGTACTTC. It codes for CASRVRDSSYEQYF.

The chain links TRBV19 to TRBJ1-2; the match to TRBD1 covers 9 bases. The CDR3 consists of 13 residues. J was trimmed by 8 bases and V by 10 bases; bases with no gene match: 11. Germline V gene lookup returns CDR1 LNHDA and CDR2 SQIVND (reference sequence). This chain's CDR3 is CATSRDRANGYTF. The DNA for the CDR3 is TGTGCCACATCTAGGGACAGGGCCAACGGCTACACCTTC.